These 9 T cell receptor beta chains share one sample of origin, sequenced in a study of control samples from healthy donors and cancer patients (dated by TCRdb to 2020 to 2022). The method was the immunoSEQ multiplex PCR assay. TCRdb holds this immuneACCESS table with in-frame rearrangements only. Some clones are missing; in checked studies, unresolved V genes explain under half, and the rest has no known cause. A total of approximately 100,000 clones appear in this sample, about 89% of them only once. The ten largest clones add up to approximately 8.4% of the sample. Sample: blood. Every receptor here comes from a man aged 25-45 years in good health.

V gene TRBV28 combines with J gene TRBJ2-3, with 8 bases lining up with TRBD2. The ends lost 3 bases at V and 3 bases at J; junction bases unmatched: 20. Per the germline V gene, CDR1 is MDHEN and CDR2 is SYDVKM. This CDR3 region has 20 residues. For the CDR3, the DNA is TGTGCCAGCAGTTTCACCCGGCACCGATGGACTAGCAGGAGTACAGATACGCAGTATTTT. Translation gives CASSFTRHRWTSRSTDTQYF.

This clone was recorded once. The V call is TRBV9, the J call TRBJ2-4; 7 positions match TRBD2. The CDR3 extends over 16 amino acids. The V gene's germline CDR1 is SGDLS and CDR2 YYNGEE. V lost 4 bases to trimming and J lost 0 bases; unmatched junction nucleotides: 7. CDR3 region: CASSPRDYLAKNIQYF. For the CDR3, the DNA is TGTGCCAGCAGCCCGAGGGACTACCTAGCCAAAAACATTCAGTACTTC.

The rearrangement uses TRBV6-5 and TRBJ1-1, with D possibly TRBD1 on 6 matching bases. Germline values: CDR1 MNHEY, CDR2 SVGAGI. This CDR3 is built from 15 residues. Trimming took off 7 bases at V and 4 bases at J, with 19 bases between the two ends. The CDR3 nucleotides read TGTGCCAGCATCACGGGACGGCAGGGGAGCACTGAAGCTTTCTTT. It translates to CASITGRQGSTEAFF.

The chain has TRBV11-2 and TRBJ1-2, with 9 bases that match TRBD1. CDR3 length: 13 amino acids. CDR1 and CDR2 from the germline V gene are SGHAT and FQNNGV. V trimming: 5 bases; J trimming: 8 bases; junction bases outside the gene matches: 6. The CDR3 sequence is CASSRDRADGYTF. The CDR3, as DNA: TGTGCCAGCAGCCGGGACAGGGCCGACGGCTACACCTTC. Drawing the rest from reference TRBV11-2 and TRBJ1-2, the complete variable domain is EAGVAQSPRYKIIEKRQSVAFWCNPISGHATLYWYQQILGQGPKLLIQFQNNGVVDDSQLPKDRFSAERLKGVDSTLKIQPAKLEDSAVYLCASSRDRADGYTFGSGTRLTVV.

This chain uses TRBV9 with TRBJ2-5; D gene ambiguous. V was shortened by 4 bases and J by 5 bases, with 15 bases between the two germline ends. Per the germline V gene, CDR1 is SGDLS and CDR2 is YYNGEE. The CDR3 extends over 14 amino acids. The chain's CDR3 is CASSPRAFAETQYF. DNA for the CDR3: TGTGCCAGCAGCCCCCGGGCCTTTGCGGAGACCCAGTACTTC.

CDR3 DNA: TGTGCCAGCAGCTTGGCGCGGTTGGACCGTGAAGCTTTCTTT. Its protein is CASSLARLDREAFF. V and J are TRBV5-4 and TRBJ1-1, with D unclear. The V gene's germline CDR1 is SGHNT and CDR2 YYREEE (reference sequence). The ends were cut back, 0 bases at V and 7 bases at J, with 13 bases in the middle. This CDR3 contains 14 residues.

The chain joins TRBV9 to TRBJ2-5; 7 bases match TRBD1. The CDR3 runs to 17 residues. CDR1 SGDLS and CDR2 YYNGEE come from the germline V gene. V was clipped by 0 bases and J by 4 bases; unmatched bases: 12. The CDR3 loop reads CASSVGTTGVGGETQYF. Written as DNA, the CDR3 is TGTGCCAGCAGCGTAGGGACCACAGGGGTAGGCGGAGAGACCCAGTACTTC.

This clone was recorded a few times. CDR3 amino acids: CASSSGPNNQPQHF. The CDR3 region has the DNA TGTGCCAGCAGTTCCGGCCCTAACAATCAGCCCCAGCATTTT. This chain joins TRBV7-2 and TRBJ1-5; the D is unclear. CDR3 length: 14 amino acids. V shed 6 bases and J shed 3 bases, with 12 bases lying between them. Germline V gives CDR1 SGHTA, CDR2 FQGNSA.

V usage is TRBV19 and J usage is TRBJ1-6; 7 bases align to TRBD1. V was clipped by 9 bases and J by 6 bases; unmatched bases: 11. CDR1 is LNHDA, CDR2 SQIVND, per germline (reference sequence). This CDR3 comprises 15 residues. CDR3 DNA: TGTGCCAGATCCGACAGGGAGGGAGGTAATTCACCCCTCCACTTT. This translates into CARSDREGGNSPLHF.